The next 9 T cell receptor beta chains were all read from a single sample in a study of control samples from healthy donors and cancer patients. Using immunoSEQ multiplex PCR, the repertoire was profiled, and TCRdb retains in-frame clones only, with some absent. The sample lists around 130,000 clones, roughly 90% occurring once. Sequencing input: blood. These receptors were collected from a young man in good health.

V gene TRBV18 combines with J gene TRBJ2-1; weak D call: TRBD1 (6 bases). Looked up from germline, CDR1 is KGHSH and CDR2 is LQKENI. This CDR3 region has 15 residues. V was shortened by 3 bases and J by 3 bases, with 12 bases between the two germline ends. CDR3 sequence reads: CASSPTQGNYNEQFF. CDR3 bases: TGTGCCAGCTCACCGACCCAGGGGAACTACAATGAGCAGTTCTTC.

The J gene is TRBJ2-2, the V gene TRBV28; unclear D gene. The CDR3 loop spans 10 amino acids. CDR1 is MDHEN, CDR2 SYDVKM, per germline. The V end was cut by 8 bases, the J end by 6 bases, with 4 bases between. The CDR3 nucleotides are TGTGCCAGCGGGGCCGGGGAGCTGTTTTTT. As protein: CASGAGELFF.

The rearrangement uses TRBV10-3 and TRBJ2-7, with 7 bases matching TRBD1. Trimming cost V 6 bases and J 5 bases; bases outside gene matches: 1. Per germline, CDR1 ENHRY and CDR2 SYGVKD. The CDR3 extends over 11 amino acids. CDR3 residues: CAIRTGDEQYF. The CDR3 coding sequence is TGTGCCATCAGAACAGGGGACGAGCAGTACTTC.

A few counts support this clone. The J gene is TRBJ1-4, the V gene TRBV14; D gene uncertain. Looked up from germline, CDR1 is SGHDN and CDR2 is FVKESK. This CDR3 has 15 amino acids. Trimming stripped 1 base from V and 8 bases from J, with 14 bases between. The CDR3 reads CASSQASGFNEKLFF. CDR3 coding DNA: TGTGCCAGCAGCCAAGCATCCGGGTTTAACGAAAAACTGTTTTTT. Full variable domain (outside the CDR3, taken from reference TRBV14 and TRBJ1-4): EAGVTQFPSHSVIEKGQTVTLRCDPISGHDNLYWYRRVMGKEIKFLLHFVKESKQDESGMPNNRFLAERTGGTYSTLKVQPAELEDSGVYFCASSQASGFNEKLFFGSGTQLSVL.

CDR3 residues: CASSLLIGTGPSYEQYF. The CDR3, as DNA: TGTGCCAGCAGCTTACTGATCGGGACAGGCCCTTCCTACGAGCAGTACTTC. V gene TRBV11-2 combines with J gene TRBJ2-7; TRBD1 matches at 8 bases. The CDR3 length is 17 residues. After removal of 2 bases from V and 1 base from J, the junction contained 10 bases not matched to a gene. CDR1 SGHAT and CDR2 FQNNGV come from the germline V gene.

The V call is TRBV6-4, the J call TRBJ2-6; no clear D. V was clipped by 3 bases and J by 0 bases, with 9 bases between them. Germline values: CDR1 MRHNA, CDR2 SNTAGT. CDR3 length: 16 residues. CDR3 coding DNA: TGTGCCAGCAGTGAACGGTCAAGCTCTGGGGCCAACGTCCTGACTTTC. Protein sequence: CASSERSSSGANVLTF.

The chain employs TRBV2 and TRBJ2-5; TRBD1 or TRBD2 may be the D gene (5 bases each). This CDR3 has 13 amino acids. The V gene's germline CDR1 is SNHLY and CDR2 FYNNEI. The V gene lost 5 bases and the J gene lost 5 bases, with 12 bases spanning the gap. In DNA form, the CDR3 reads TGTGCCAGCAGTCGGGGAGACAGTGAGACCCAGTACTTC. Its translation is CASSRGDSETQYF.

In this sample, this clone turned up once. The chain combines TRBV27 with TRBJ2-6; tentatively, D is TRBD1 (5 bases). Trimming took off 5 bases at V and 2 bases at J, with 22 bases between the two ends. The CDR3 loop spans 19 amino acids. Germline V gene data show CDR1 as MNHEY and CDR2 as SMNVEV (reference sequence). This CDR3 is CASSLSSRVSLPGANVLTF. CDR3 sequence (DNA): TGTGCCAGCAGTCTAAGCAGCAGGGTAAGCCTTCCTGGGGCCAACGTCCTGACTTTC.

The CDR3 DNA follows: TGTGCCAGCAGTTTGCCGGGACAGTCCTCTGGAAACACCATATATTTT. Protein: CASSLPGQSSGNTIYF. The chain is built from TRBV28 and TRBJ1-3; 7 bases are a match to TRBD1. The CDR3 length is 16 residues. Germline V lookup: CDR1 MDHEN, CDR2 SYDVKM. V dropped 3 bases and J dropped 0; count of bases not matched to a gene: 5.